The next 26 T cell receptor beta chains were all read from a single sample in a study of blood T cell repertoires in COVID-19. Data came from immunoSEQ multiplex PCR; TCRdb stores just in-frame clones and leaves some out. The table lists more than 45,000 clones, more than 75% of them singletons. Sequencing was done on a sample of peripheral blood. The receptor set was obtained from a middle-aged man with active COVID-19.

J is TRBJ2-7 and V is TRBV30; 9 nucleotides align to TRBD2. The CDR3 totals 16 residues. V lost 5 bases and J lost 3; bases outside the gene matches: 14. Germline-derived CDR1 and CDR2 are GTSNPN and SVGIG (reference sequence). The CDR3 protein is CAWSGASGKHNYEQYF. CDR3 DNA: TGTGCCTGGTCGGGGGCTAGCGGGAAACATAACTACGAGCAGTACTTC.

The chain is built from TRBV25-1 and TRBJ2-1; 11 bases align to TRBD2. V was clipped by 5 bases and J by 6 bases; unmatched bases: 6. CDR1 MGHDK and CDR2 SYGVNS come from the germline V gene. The CDR3 is 15 amino acids. CDR3 loop: CASSPDSGRANEQFF. The CDR3 region has the DNA TGTGCCAGCAGTCCCGATAGCGGGAGGGCCAATGAGCAGTTCTTC.

The V and J genes are TRBV6-4 and TRBJ2-7; TRBD1 aligns across 11 bases. Germline CDR1 MRHNA, CDR2 SNTAGT. V gave up 4 bases and J gave up 4 bases; unmatched junction bases: 3. The CDR3 has 14 amino acids. The CDR3 bases are TGTGCCAGCAGTGCCGGGACAGGGGGTTACGAGCAGTACTTC. Its protein product is CASSAGTGGYEQYF.

V gene TRBV9 combines with J gene TRBJ2-2, with D possibly matching TRBD1 (6 bases). Germline CDR1 and CDR2: SGDLS and YYNGEE. CDR3 length equals 17 residues. Trimming stripped 1 base from V and 4 bases from J, with 17 bases between. The CDR3 coding sequence is TGTGCCAGCAGCGTAAGCCCAGGGGTCTCGGTCACCGGGGAGCTGTTTTTT. It translates to CASSVSPGVSVTGELFF. Drawing the rest from reference TRBV9 and TRBJ2-2, the complete variable domain is DSGVTQTPKHLITATGQRVTLRCSPRSGDLSVYWYQQSLDQGLQFLIQYYNGEERAKGNILERFSAQQFPDLHSELNLSSLELGDSALYFCASSVSPGVSVTGELFFGEGSRLTVL.

V gene TRBV5-1 combines with J gene TRBJ2-7, with D perhaps matching TRBD2 (5 bases). V was shortened by 4 bases and J by 1 base, with 9 bases between the two germline ends. Germline V gives CDR1 SGHRS, CDR2 YFSETQ. This CDR3 comprises 13 residues. CDR3 sequence reads: CASSLAVSYEQYF. CDR3 sequence (DNA): TGCGCCAGCAGCCTAGCCGTATCCTACGAGCAGTACTTC. Using reference TRBV5-1 and TRBJ2-7 for the parts outside the CDR3, the full variable domain is KAGVTQTPRYLIKTRGQQVTLSCSPISGHRSVSWYQQTPGQGLQFLFEYFSETQRNKGNFPGRFSGRQFSNSRSEMNVSTLELGDSALYLCASSLAVSYEQYFGPGTRLTVT.

The chain links TRBV4-1 to TRBJ2-2; 11 bases align to TRBD2. Germline V gene data show CDR1 as MGHRA and CDR2 as YSYEKL. The length of the CDR3 is 18 residues. The V segment lost 4 bases and the J segment 5 bases; nucleotides outside the gene matches: 12. The CDR3 region is CASSRSPLAGGRTGELFF. CDR3 nucleotides: TGCGCCAGCAGCCGCAGCCCCCTAGCGGGAGGTAGGACCGGGGAGCTGTTTTTT.

The J gene is TRBJ1-2, the V gene TRBV6-5; D ambiguous. Trimming removed 0 bases at V and 8 bases at J, with 13 bases between. In germline, CDR1 is MNHEY, CDR2 SVGAGI. The CDR3 consists of 14 residues. The CDR3 is CASSYSWSGWGYTF. The CDR3, as DNA: TGTGCCAGCAGTTACTCGTGGTCGGGGTGGGGCTACACCTTC.

This clone occurred once. The chain joins TRBV5-6 to TRBJ2-3, with 7 bases matching TRBD1. Trimming took 4 bases from V and 5 from J; bases not matched to a gene: 4. The CDR3 totals 13 residues. Germline loops: CDR1 SGHDT, CDR2 YYEEEE. This CDR3 is CASSTQGIDTQYF. As DNA, the CDR3 is TGTGCCAGCAGCACACAGGGGATAGATACGCAGTATTTT.

The rearrangement uses TRBV28 and TRBJ1-1, with TRBD1 identical over 7 bases. Germline-derived CDR1 and CDR2 are MDHEN and SYDVKM. J gave up 5 bases and V 6 bases, and 6 bases lay outside the gene matches. This CDR3 comprises 13 residues. The CDR3 DNA follows: TGTGCCAGCAGGGTACAGGGGAAGACTGAAGCTTTCTTT. It specifies CASRVQGKTEAFF.

V gene TRBV28 combines with J gene TRBJ1-4; TRBD1 matches at 9 bases. The V gene's germline CDR1 is MDHEN and CDR2 SYDVKM. With 6 bases clipped from V and 7 bases from J, the junction kept 9 bases outside the gene matches. CDR3 size: 15 residues. The CDR3 bases are TGTGCCAGCAGACGGCACAGGGGGCCGTCTGAAAAACTGTTTTTT. It codes for CASRRHRGPSEKLFF.

The chain combines TRBV7-9 with TRBJ2-3; D gene unclear. The CDR3 is 12 amino acids. Per germline, CDR1 SEHNR and CDR2 FQNEAQ (reference sequence). V was pared by 3 bases and J by 1 base, with 2 bases between. The CDR3 DNA reads as TGTGCCAGCAGCTTCGGCACAGATACGCAGTATTTT. Protein: CASSFGTDTQYF. The full variable domain, completed using reference TRBV7-9 and TRBJ2-3, is DTGVSQNPRHKITKRGQNVTFRCDPISEHNRLYWYRQTLGQGPEFLTYFQNEAQLEKSRLLSDRFSAERPKGSFSTLEIQRTEQGDSAMYLCASSFGTDTQYFGPGTRLTVL.

This chain joins TRBV7-3 and TRBJ2-3; D might be TRBD2 (6 bases). The CDR3 covers 15 residues. V gave up 5 bases and J gave up 3 bases, with 15 bases separating them. Germline-derived CDR1 and CDR2 are SGHTA and FQGTGA. CDR3 sequence (DNA): TGTGCCAGCAGCGCGGATGCGGGGCCTACAGATACGCAGTATTTT. It translates to CASSADAGPTDTQYF.

The chain links TRBV13 to TRBJ2-3; TRBD2 matches at 7 bases. With 4 bases clipped from V and 4 bases from J, the junction kept 5 bases outside the gene matches. CDR1 is PRHDT and CDR2 is FYEKMQ in the germline V gene (reference sequence). The CDR3 consists of 14 residues. CDR3 sequence reads: CASSSERDPDTQYF. The DNA of the CDR3 is TGTGCCAGCAGCTCGGAGCGGGACCCAGATACGCAGTATTTT.

The rearrangement links TRBV29-1 to TRBJ2-5; possible D gene TRBD2, 5 bases. The length of the CDR3 is 12 residues. Germline V CDR1 and CDR2: SQVTM, ANQGSEA. The V gene lost 2 bases and the J gene lost 6 bases, with 10 bases spanning the gap. CDR3 protein: CSVEKLGKTQYF. CDR3 DNA: TGCAGCGTTGAAAAACTCGGGAAGACCCAGTACTTC.

CDR3 region: CASSVGGGSGNTIYF. In DNA, the CDR3 is TGTGCCAGCAGCGTAGGAGGAGGCTCTGGAAACACCATATATTTT. The gene calls are TRBV9 and TRBJ1-3; D is unresolved. Germline V gene data show CDR1 as SGDLS and CDR2 as YYNGEE. CDR3 length: 15 residues. The V end lost 0 bases, the J end lost 0 bases, and 7 bases lay between the germline ends.

This sequence joins TRBV7-9 and TRBJ1-2; 7 nucleotides align to TRBD1. The trim removed 2 bases at V and 6 bases at J, leaving 6 bases unmatched. The CDR3 is 14 amino acids. Germline CDR1 reads SEHNR; CDR2 reads FQNEAQ (reference sequence). As DNA, the CDR3 is TGTGCCAGCAGCTTACAGGGGGGAAGAGATGGCTACACCTTC. It encodes CASSLQGGRDGYTF. The whole variable domain, filled in from reference TRBV7-9 and TRBJ1-2, reads DTGVSQNPRHKITKRGQNVTFRCDPISEHNRLYWYRQTLGQGPEFLTYFQNEAQLEKSRLLSDRFSAERPKGSFSTLEIQRTEQGDSAMYLCASSLQGGRDGYTFGSGTRLTVV.

The chain recombines TRBV25-1 with TRBJ1-4, with TRBD1 matching 8 bases. V trimming: 3 bases; J trimming: 5 bases; junction bases outside the gene matches: 5. This CDR3 comprises 15 residues. The germline V gene encodes CDR1 MGHDK and CDR2 SYGVNS. CDR3 residues: CASSDPGQENEKLFF. The DNA for the CDR3 is TGTGCCAGCAGTGATCCGGGACAGGAGAATGAAAAACTGTTTTTT.

This sequence joins TRBV7-9 and TRBJ2-7, with D possibly being TRBD2 (6 bases). Germline V gives CDR1 SEHNR, CDR2 FQNEAQ (reference sequence). The CDR3 length is 12 residues. Deletions cut 6 bases from V and 6 bases from J, with 12 bases between. CDR3 sequence reads: CASRESGGEQYF. The CDR3 DNA reads TGTGCCAGCAGAGAGTCCGGGGGCGAGCAGTACTTC. Full variable domain (remainder filled in from reference TRBV7-9 and TRBJ2-7): DTGVSQNPRHKITKRGQNVTFRCDPISEHNRLYWYRQTLGQGPEFLTYFQNEAQLEKSRLLSDRFSAERPKGSFSTLEIQRTEQGDSAMYLCASRESGGEQYFGPGTRLTVT.

V is TRBV9 and J is TRBJ1-2; 7 bases align to TRBD1. Germline V gene data show CDR1 as SGDLS and CDR2 as YYNGEE. The CDR3 loop spans 15 amino acids. Trimming at V came to 4 bases and at J to 7 bases, leaving 13 bases not matched to a gene. The CDR3 sequence: CASSTGDSVTPGYTF. CDR3 sequence (DNA): TGTGCCAGCAGCACCGGGGACAGCGTCACCCCTGGCTACACCTTC.

The genes are TRBV24-1 and TRBJ2-1; TRBD1 matches at 8 bases. From germline, CDR1 is KGHDR and CDR2 SFDVKD. J was trimmed by 2 bases and V by 2 bases; bases with no gene match: 10. The CDR3 loop spans 18 amino acids. CDR3 nucleotides: TGTGCCACCAGTGATTACCACGGGACAGGCTATACCTACAATGAGCAGTTCTTC. It translates to CATSDYHGTGYTYNEQFF.

J is TRBJ1-4 and V is TRBV5-1; possibly TRBD1 for D (6 bases). With 0 bases removed from V and 3 bases from J, the gap between germline ends came to 12 bases. The germline V gene has CDR1 SGHRS and CDR2 YFSETQ. The CDR3 is 16 amino acids. The CDR3, as DNA: TGCGCCAGCAGCTTGGAACAGGGTGGGGCTAATGAAAAACTGTTTTTT. This codes for CASSLEQGGANEKLFF.

The rearrangement uses TRBV9 and TRBJ2-7; 7 bases agree with TRBD2. The germline V gene encodes CDR1 SGDLS and CDR2 YYNGEE. The CDR3 has 15 amino acids. The trim removed 0 bases at V and 0 bases at J, leaving 3 bases unmatched. The CDR3 loop is CASSVAGGVSYEQYF. The CDR3 DNA reads as TGTGCCAGCAGCGTAGCGGGAGGTGTCTCCTACGAGCAGTACTTC.

The CDR3 here is CASSTQLAGQYNEQFF. The CDR3, as DNA: TGTGCCAGCAGCACGCAACTAGCGGGCCAATACAATGAGCAGTTCTTC. V gene TRBV11-2 combines with J gene TRBJ2-1, with TRBD2 matching over 9 bases. The CDR3 has 16 residues. J lost 4 bases, V lost 5 bases, and 9 bases had no gene match. The germline gives CDR1 SGHAT, CDR2 FQNNGV.

The chain couples TRBV5-3 to TRBJ2-5; weak D call: TRBD2 (6 bases). TRBV5-3 is noted as an ORF with a role that remains uncertain. The CDR3 runs to 13 residues. Trimming removed 4 bases at V and 2 bases at J, with 9 bases between. This CDR3 is CARSRDCQETQYF. DNA for the CDR3: TGTGCCAGAAGCCGGGACTGTCAAGAGACCCAGTACTTC.

The chain combines TRBV28 with TRBJ1-2; 7 bases match TRBD1. The V gene end was trimmed by 7 bases and the J gene end by 2 bases; junction bases not matched to a gene: 10. The CDR3 sequence is 15 residues long. Looked up from germline, CDR1 is MDHEN and CDR2 is SYDVKM. CDR3 DNA sequence: TGTGCCAGCAAGCCAGGGGGACATAACAACTATGGCTACACCTTC. Protein: CASKPGGHNNYGYTF.

V gene TRBV2 combines with J gene TRBJ2-7, with 10 bases identical to TRBD1. Germline V gives CDR1 SNHLY, CDR2 FYNNEI. The CDR3 has 14 residues. V shed 8 bases, J shed 3 bases, and the junction held 7 bases outside the gene matches. The CDR3 coding sequence is TGTGCCAGCGACCGGACAGGGGGTAGCTACGAGCAGTACTTC. Amino acids: CASDRTGGSYEQYF.